What follows are 17 T cell receptor beta chains derived from one specimen sequenced in a study of blood T cell repertoires in COVID-19. TCRdb's copy holds only in-frame clones and misses some; the assay was immunoSEQ multiplex PCR. The sample lists under 250,000 clones, roughly 85% occurring once. The specimen sequenced was peripheral blood. Receptors originate from a woman aged 70 to 79 with active or convalescent COVID-19.

The chain combines TRBV7-9 with TRBJ2-7; no firm D call. Germline V CDR1 and CDR2: SEHNR, FQNEAQ (reference sequence). CDR3 length: 14 residues. Trimming removed 1 base at V and 0 bases at J, with 7 bases between. DNA for the CDR3: TGTGCCAGCAGCTTAGGCCACATCTCCTACGAGCAGTACTTC. Protein sequence: CASSLGHISYEQYF.

The gene calls are TRBV6-2 or TRBV6-3 and TRBJ2-7, with TRBD2 matching 14 bases. Germline CDR1 MNHEY, CDR2 SVGEGT. V trimming: 5 bases; J trimming: 6 bases; junction bases outside the gene matches: 3. This CDR3 region has 14 residues. The CDR3: CASSGTSGGLEQYF. CDR3 sequence (DNA): TGTGCCAGCAGTGGGACTAGCGGGGGCCTCGAGCAGTACTTC.

This rearrangement joins TRBV9 to TRBJ2-3; 10 nucleotides line up with TRBD2. V lost 4 bases and J lost 0; bases outside the gene matches: 5. The CDR3 loop spans 16 amino acids. CDR1 and CDR2 from the germline V gene are SGDLS and YYNGEE. The DNA for the CDR3 is TGTGCCAGCAGCATAAGGACTAGCGGAAGCACAGATACGCAGTATTTT. Protein product: CASSIRTSGSTDTQYF. The variable domain in full, completed from reference TRBV9 and TRBJ2-3, reads DSGVTQTPKHLITATGQRVTLRCSPRSGDLSVYWYQQSLDQGLQFLIQYYNGEERAKGNILERFSAQQFPDLHSELNLSSLELGDSALYFCASSIRTSGSTDTQYFGPGTRLTVL.

The chain links TRBV5-1 to TRBJ2-5, with TRBD2 identical over 10 bases. CDR1 is SGHRS and CDR2 is YFSETQ in the germline V gene. J lost 1 base, V lost 2 bases, and 2 bases had no gene match. This CDR3 has 15 amino acids. CDR3 residues: CASSFSSGSQETQYF. CDR3 sequence (DNA): TGCGCCAGCAGCTTTTCTAGCGGGAGCCAAGAGACCCAGTACTTC.

V usage is TRBV27 and J usage is TRBJ1-6; 7 nucleotides line up with TRBD1. The germline V gene has CDR1 MNHEY and CDR2 SMNVEV (reference sequence). This CDR3 comprises 16 residues. Trimming cost V 6 bases and J 5 bases; bases outside gene matches: 10. CDR3 coding DNA: TGTGCCAGCAGGGCCGCTGGGACAGTAAATAATTCACCCCTCCACTTT. It is translated as CASRAAGTVNNSPLHF.

This chain links TRBV4-1 with TRBJ2-1; 7 nucleotides line up with TRBD2. V lost 0 bases and J lost 7; bases outside the gene matches: 15. The CDR3 extends over 18 amino acids. Germline CDR1 and CDR2: MGHRA and YSYEKL. The CDR3 spells CASSQDWSGNTVKNEQFF. The DNA of the CDR3 is TGCGCCAGCAGCCAAGATTGGAGCGGGAACACCGTCAAGAATGAGCAGTTCTTC.

V and J are TRBV3-1 (or the pseudogene TRBV3-2) and TRBJ2-2, with D perhaps TRBD2 (6 bases). The CDR3 extends over 18 amino acids. CDR1 and CDR2 from the germline V gene are LGHDT and YNNKEL (reference sequence). Trimming cost V 0 bases and J 3 bases, with 17 bases left between them. The CDR3 sequence: CASSQETVFGGHTGELFF. The CDR3 DNA reads as TGTGCCAGCAGCCAAGAGACGGTATTCGGGGGTCACACCGGGGAGCTGTTTTTT.

The gene calls are TRBV7-8 and TRBJ1-5; no clear D. Germline V gene data show CDR1 as SGHVS and CDR2 as FQNEAQ. The CDR3 runs to 13 residues. V was clipped by 9 bases and J by 4 bases, with 13 bases between them. The CDR3 DNA reads TGTGCCAGTACCTGGGCCGCGAATCAGCCCCAGCATTTT. Its protein product is CASTWAANQPQHF.

J is TRBJ1-6 and V is TRBV12-5, with a weak D call TRBD1 (5 bases). V was trimmed by 0 bases and J by 14 bases, leaving 26 bases between them. This CDR3 contains 18 residues. CDR1 LGHNT and CDR2 FRNRAP come from the germline V gene. In DNA form, the CDR3 reads TGTGCTAGTGGTTTGGTAGCGGGACGGAGGGCGGCCGATTTAACCCTCCACTTT. This sequence encodes CASGLVAGRRAADLTLHF.

The V call is TRBV19, the J call TRBJ2-3; 8 nucleotides align to TRBD1. The CDR3 extends over 15 amino acids. CDR1 LNHDA and CDR2 SQIVND come from the germline V gene (reference sequence). J was trimmed by 8 bases and V by 6 bases; bases with no gene match: 13. The CDR3 DNA reads as TGTGCCAGTAGCCTCTCCCGGCAGGGGGCTAGTACGCAGTATTTT. Translating gives CASSLSRQGASTQYF. Variable domain in full (rest from reference TRBV19 and TRBJ2-3): DGGITQSPKYLFRKEGQNVTLSCEQNLNHDAMYWYRQDPGQGLRLIYYSQIVNDFQKGDIAEGYSVSREKKESFPLTVTSAQKNPTAFYLCASSLSRQGASTQYFGPGTRLTVL.

The chain recombines TRBV7-2 with TRBJ1-2; D is possibly TRBD1 (6 bases). This CDR3 is 14 amino acids long. Germline lookup yields CDR1 SGHTA and CDR2 FQGNSA. Trimming shortened V by 7 bases and J by 8 bases, and 20 bases separated the two germline ends. CDR3 amino acids: CASTYAGRGTGYTF. In DNA, the CDR3 is TGTGCCAGCACCTATGCGGGTCGAGGGACAGGCTACACCTTC. The variable domain in full, completed from reference TRBV7-2 and TRBJ1-2, reads GAGVSQSPSNKVTEKGKDVELRCDPISGHTALYWYRQSLGQGLEFLIYFQGNSAPDKSGLPSDRFSAERTGGSVSTLTIQRTQQEDSAVYLCASTYAGRGTGYTFGSGTRLTVV.

This chain links TRBV7-2 with TRBJ2-5; D is unclear. The CDR3 covers 13 residues. V was shortened by 4 bases and J by 7 bases, with 13 bases between the two germline ends. CDR1 is SGHTA and CDR2 is FQGNSA in the germline V gene. The CDR3 here is CASSSLSPGTQYF. The CDR3 nucleotides are TGTGCCAGCAGCTCGCTATCCCCAGGGACCCAGTACTTC.

The table lists this clone with a count of one. The chain has TRBV6-5 and TRBJ1-5; 9 bases fit TRBD1. The J segment lost 5 bases and the V segment lost 5 bases, leaving 4 bases of the junction unmatched. Germline lookup yields CDR1 MNHEY and CDR2 SVGAGI. CDR3 length: 14 amino acids. In nucleotides, the CDR3 is TGTGCCAGCAGTCCTGGACAGGGGCATCAGCCCCAGCATTTT. Protein product: CASSPGQGHQPQHF.

V usage is TRBV28 and J usage is TRBJ1-1; 8 nucleotides agree with TRBD1. J gave up 6 bases and V 6 bases, and 6 bases lay outside the gene matches. The germline V gene has CDR1 MDHEN and CDR2 SYDVKM. This CDR3 contains 13 residues. CDR3 sequence: CASRASGGAEAFF. The DNA of the CDR3 is TGTGCCAGCAGAGCCTCAGGGGGCGCTGAAGCTTTCTTT.

V is TRBV10-2 and J is TRBJ1-1, with D maybe TRBD1 (5 bases). With 3 bases removed from V and 1 base from J, the gap between germline ends came to 12 bases. CDR3 size: 15 residues. CDR1 is WSHSY and CDR2 is SAAADI in the germline V gene. CDR3 region: CASSDGGRWNTEAFF. Here the CDR3 DNA reads TGCGCCAGCAGTGACGGGGGGAGGTGGAACACTGAAGCTTTCTTT.

This clone came up a few times. The chain has TRBV19 and TRBJ1-2; D may be TRBD1 (5 bases). The CDR3 spans 12 residues. Germline V lookup: CDR1 LNHDA, CDR2 SQIVND (reference sequence). The germline V and J ends were trimmed by 4 bases and 8 bases, with 11 bases remaining between them. The CDR3 coding sequence is TGTGCCAGTAGTAACGGGACTCGCGGCTACACCTTC. This gives the protein CASSNGTRGYTF.

J is TRBJ1-1 and V is TRBV6-5, with 9 bases identical to TRBD1. This CDR3 contains 14 residues. The V gene end was trimmed by 6 bases and the J gene end by 1 base; junction bases not matched to a gene: 3. Germline CDR1 reads MNHEY; CDR2 reads SVGAGI. CDR3 DNA: TGTGCCAGCAGACGGACAGGGGAGAACACTGAAGCTTTCTTT. As protein: CASRRTGENTEAFF.